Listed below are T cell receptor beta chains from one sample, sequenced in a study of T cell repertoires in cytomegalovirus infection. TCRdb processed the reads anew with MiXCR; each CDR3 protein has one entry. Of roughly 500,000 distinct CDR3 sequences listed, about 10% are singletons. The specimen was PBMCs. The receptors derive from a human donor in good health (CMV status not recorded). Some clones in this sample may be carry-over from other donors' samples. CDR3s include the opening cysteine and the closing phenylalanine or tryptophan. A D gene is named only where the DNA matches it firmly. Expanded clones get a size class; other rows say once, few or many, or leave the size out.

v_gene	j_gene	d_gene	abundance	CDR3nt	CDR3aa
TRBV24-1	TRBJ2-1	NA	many	TGTGCCACCAGTGATATAGCAGGAGGGAAGTTCTTC	CATSDIAGGKFF
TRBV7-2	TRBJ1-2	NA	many	TGTGCCAGCACCTTTGTCGGGAGTGGCTACACCTTC	CASTFVGSGYTF
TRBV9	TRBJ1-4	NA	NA	TGTGCCAGCAGCGTAGCTGGAGGGGCGGAAGAAAAACTGTTTTTT	CASSVAGGAEEKLFF
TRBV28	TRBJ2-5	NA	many	TGTGCCAGCAGTTTTTCCCCCCTAACTAGTGCTCAGTACTTC	CASSFSPLTSAQYF
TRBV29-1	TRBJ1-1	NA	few	TGCAGGACAGAAAATATGAACACTGAAGCTTTCTTT	CRTENMNTEAFF
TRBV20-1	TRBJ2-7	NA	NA	TGCAGTGCTAGAGATTCACTAGCTAACGAGCAGTACTTC	CSARDSLANEQYF
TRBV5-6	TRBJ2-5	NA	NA	TGTGCCAGCAGCTTGGCGGTGTCGACTCACGAAGAGACCCAGTACTTC	CASSLAVSTHEETQYF
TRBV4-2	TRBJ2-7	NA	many	TGTGCCAGCAGCCAAGATGTACTAGATAGCTCCTACGAGCAGTACTTC	CASSQDVLDSSYEQYF
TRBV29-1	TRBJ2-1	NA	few	TGCAGCGTTGATGAGGGTGGCGGTGAGCAGTTCTTC	CSVDEGGGEQFF
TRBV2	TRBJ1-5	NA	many	TGTGCCAGCAGTGAAACGGGCTGGTCGGGTCAGCCCCAGCATTTT	CASSETGWSGQPQHF
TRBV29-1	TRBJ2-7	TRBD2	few	TGCAGCGTTGTGACTAGCGGTACCTACGAGCAGTACTTC	CSVVTSGTYEQYF
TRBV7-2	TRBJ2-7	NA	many	TGTGCCAGCAGCCCCTCCAACGAGCAGTACTTC	CASSPSNEQYF
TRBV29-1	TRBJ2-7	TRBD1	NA	TGCAGCGTTGAAGATCCGGACAGGTCCTCCGAGCAGTACTTC	CSVEDPDRSSEQYF
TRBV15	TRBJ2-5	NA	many	TGTGCCACCAGCAGAGGGGCGCAGGGGTTCTTGGAGACCCAGTACTTC	CATSRGAQGFLETQYF
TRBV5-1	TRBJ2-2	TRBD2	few	TGCGCCAGCAGCTGGGCTAGCGGGGACACCGGGGAGCTGTTTTTT	CASSWASGDTGELFF
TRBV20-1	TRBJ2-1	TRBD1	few	TGCAGTGCTTGGACAGGGGGCGACTACAATGAGCAGTTCTTC	CSAWTGGDYNEQFF
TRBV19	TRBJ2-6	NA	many	TGTGCCAGTAGTATAGTGTTCGACTCTGGGGCCAACGTCCTGACTTTC	CASSIVFDSGANVLTF
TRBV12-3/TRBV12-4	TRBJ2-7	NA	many	TGTGCCAGCAGTTACTCGACACCCTACGAGCAGTACTTC	CASSYSTPYEQYF
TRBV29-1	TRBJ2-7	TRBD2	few	TGCAGCGTTGTCTTTCCAGGACTAGTTTACGAGCAGTACTTC	CSVVFPGLVYEQYF
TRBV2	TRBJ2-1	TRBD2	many	TGTGCCAGCAGTGACGGAACGGGAGGGCCGCTTGAGCAGTTCTTC	CASSDGTGGPLEQFF
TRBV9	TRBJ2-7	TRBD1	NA	TGTGCCAGCAGCGTAGGTCAGGGGGCTAATTACGAGCAGTACTTC	CASSVGQGANYEQYF
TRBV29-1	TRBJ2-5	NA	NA	TGCAGCGTTGAGAAGGGGGAAGAGACCCAGTACTTC	CSVEKGEETQYF
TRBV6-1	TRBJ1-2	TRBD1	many	TGTGCCAGCGGGGGACAGTATAACTATGGCTACACCTTC	CASGGQYNYGYTF
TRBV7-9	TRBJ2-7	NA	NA	TGTGCCAGCAGCCCAACCCCTGACAGTTACGAGCAGTACTTC	CASSPTPDSYEQYF
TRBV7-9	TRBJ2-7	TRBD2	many	TGTGCCAGCACCGGGGGACTAGCGCTCCCCTACGAGCAGTACTTC	CASTGGLALPYEQYF
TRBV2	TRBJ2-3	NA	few	TGTGCCAGCAGTGATTGGGGGGCAGATACGCAGTATTTT	CASSDWGADTQYF
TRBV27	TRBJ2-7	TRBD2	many	TGTGCCAGCAGGCCAGCGGGAGTTCCCTACGAGCAGTACTTC	CASRPAGVPYEQYF
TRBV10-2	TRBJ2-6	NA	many	TGCGCCAGCAGAGGGGGTACAGCCCCAAGCTCTGGGGCCAACGTCCTGACTTTC	CASRGGTAPSSGANVLTF
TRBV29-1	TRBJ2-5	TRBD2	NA	TGCAGCGCTCCCGGGACGGCGGGTAGCGGGTCTCCCAACTACTTC	CSAPGTAGSGSPNYF
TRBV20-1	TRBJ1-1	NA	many	TGCAGTGCTAGAGATCGACGAAAACGAGAAACTGAAGCTTTCTTT	CSARDRRKRETEAFF
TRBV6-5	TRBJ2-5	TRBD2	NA	TGTGCCAGCAGCAGACCAGCGGGGGGCGGGGAGACCCAGTACTTC	CASSRPAGGGETQYF
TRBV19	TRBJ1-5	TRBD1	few	TGTGCCAGTAGTGTAACAGGGGGTGGAGTTCAGCCCCAGCATTTT	CASSVTGGGVQPQHF
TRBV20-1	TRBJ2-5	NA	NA	TGCAGTGCTATAATGGGAAAGGAGACCCAGTACTTC	CSAIMGKETQYF
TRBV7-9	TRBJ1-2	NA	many	TGTGCCAGCAGCTTAGCCCCCGGGGGGTCGGAACATGGCTACACCTTC	CASSLAPGGSEHGYTF
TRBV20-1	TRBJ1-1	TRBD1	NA	TGCAGTGCCGTCCACAGGGGGAGCACTGAAGCTTTCTTT	CSAVHRGSTEAFF
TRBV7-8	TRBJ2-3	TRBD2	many	TGTGCCAGCAGCTTAACACTAGCGGGGTACACAGATACGCAGTATTTT	CASSLTLAGYTDTQYF
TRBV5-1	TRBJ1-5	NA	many	TGCGCCAGCAGCTTCGGGACGGAAGGCAATCAGCCCCAGCATTTT	CASSFGTEGNQPQHF
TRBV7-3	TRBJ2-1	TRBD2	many	TGTGCCAGCAGCTCGGGACTAGCGGGGAACAATGAGCAGTTCTTC	CASSSGLAGNNEQFF
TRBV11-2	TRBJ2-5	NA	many	TGTGCCAGCAGGCCTCCGGGACGGTCGTACCAAGAGACCCAGTACTTC	CASRPPGRSYQETQYF
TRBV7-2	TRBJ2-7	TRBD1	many	TGTGCCAGCAGCTTAGCGACAGGGAGATACGAGCAGTACTTC	CASSLATGRYEQYF
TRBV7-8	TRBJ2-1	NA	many	TGTGCCAGCAGTAGTATGGCGGAGTCCTACAATGAGCAGTTCTTC	CASSSMAESYNEQFF
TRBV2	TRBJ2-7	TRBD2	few	TGTGCCAGCATCCAGCGGGAGGGCTCCTACGAGCAGTACTTC	CASIQREGSYEQYF
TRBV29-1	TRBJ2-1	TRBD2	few	TGCAGCGTTGATGCGGGGGTCCGCGAGAAGTTCTTC	CSVDAGVREKFF
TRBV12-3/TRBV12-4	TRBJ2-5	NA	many	TGTGCCAGCAGTGGAACAGAAGCAGGGGAGACCCAGTACTTC	CASSGTEAGETQYF
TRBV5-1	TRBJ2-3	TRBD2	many	TGCGCCAGCAGTTCTCCGGATAGAGCGGGGGGGCAGAGCACAGATACGCAGTATTTT	CASSSPDRAGGQSTDTQYF
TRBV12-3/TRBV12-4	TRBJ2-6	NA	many	TGTGCCAGCACCCCCCGACCCCTCTCTGGGGCCAACGTCCTGACTTTC	CASTPRPLSGANVLTF
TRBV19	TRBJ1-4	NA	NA	TGTGCCAGTACCCCTGACAGCGTGAAGGCGGAAAAACTGTTTTTT	CASTPDSVKAEKLFF
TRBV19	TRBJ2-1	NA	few	TGTGCCAGTTGCTCCTACAATGAGCAGTTCTTC	CASCSYNEQFF
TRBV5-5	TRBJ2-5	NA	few	TGTGCCAGCAGCCAGAATACTATGGACAGATTCCAAGAGACCCAGTACTTC	CASSQNTMDRFQETQYF
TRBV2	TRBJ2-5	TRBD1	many	TGTGCCAGCAGTGAAGGGACAGGAGAGACCCAGTACTTC	CASSEGTGETQYF
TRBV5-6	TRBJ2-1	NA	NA	TGTGCCAGCAGCCCCGGGGACTCCGTTGTGCAGTTCTTC	CASSPGDSVVQFF